Following are 15 T cell receptor beta chains from one sample sequenced in a study of cytomegalovirus exposure and HLA in healthy donors. The PCR had 60 Vbeta and 13 Jbeta primers. The repertoire was sequenced with immunoSEQ multiplex PCR; TCRdb's copy has only in-frame clones and lacks some. The table includes about 170,000 clones, over 75% detected once. Sequenced sample: PBMCs. These TCRs come from a woman aged 45 to 65 in good health and CMV-seropositive.

The chain carries TRBV7-9 and TRBJ2-1; tentatively, D is TRBD2 (6 bases). Deletions cut 6 bases from V and 4 bases from J, with 13 bases between. Germline CDR1 reads SEHNR; CDR2 reads FQNEAQ (reference sequence). The CDR3 is 14 residues long. The CDR3 region is CASSSGTGYNEQFF. Here the CDR3 DNA reads TGTGCCAGCAGTTCCGGGACTGGATACAATGAGCAGTTCTTC.

The V gene is TRBV7-2, the J gene TRBJ2-7, with D maybe TRBD1 (6 bases). Trimming took off 2 bases at V and 6 bases at J, with 11 bases between the two ends. CDR3 length: 13 amino acids. CDR1 and CDR2 (germline): SGHTA, FQGNSA. The CDR3 sequence: CASSLLSRGEQYF. The CDR3 bases are TGTGCCAGCAGCTTATTGAGCAGGGGCGAGCAGTACTTC.

The chain uses TRBV19 and TRBJ1-2; possibly TRBD1 for D (5 bases). Trimming pared 5 bases from V and 4 bases from J, leaving 14 bases between. CDR1 is LNHDA and CDR2 is SQIVND in the germline V gene (reference sequence). The CDR3 is 14 residues long. The CDR3 protein is CASSFRQTTYGYTF. CDR3 nucleotide sequence: TGTGCCAGTAGTTTCCGACAGACCACCTATGGCTACACCTTC.

The table lists this clone with a few counts. The chain recombines TRBV7-9 with TRBJ2-5, with D possibly TRBD1 on 5 matching bases. This CDR3 spans 13 amino acids. The V and J ends lost 5 bases and 5 bases respectively, with 12 bases between them. CDR1 and CDR2 (germline): SEHNR, FQNEAQ (reference sequence). CDR3 DNA: TGTGCCAGCAGCCCTGTGGGGCTGGAGACCCAGTACTTC. It translates to CASSPVGLETQYF.

The chain is built from TRBV7-3 and TRBJ2-1, with a tentative D call TRBD2 (6 bases). In germline, CDR1 is SGHTA, CDR2 FQGTGA. Trimming left V 1 base short and J 0 bases short, with 13 bases between. The CDR3 runs to 17 residues. The CDR3 DNA follows: TGTGCCAGCAGCTTAAGGGGTGGGGGGAGCTCCTACAATGAGCAGTTCTTC. Translated, it gives CASSLRGGGSSYNEQFF.

J is TRBJ1-2 and V is TRBV28; possibly TRBD1 for D (5 bases). V was trimmed by 6 bases and J by 3 bases, leaving 11 bases between them. CDR1 is MDHEN and CDR2 is SYDVKM in the germline V gene. The CDR3 runs to 13 residues. CDR3: CASREGRDYGYTF. In DNA form, the CDR3 reads TGTGCCAGCAGGGAGGGCAGGGACTATGGCTACACCTTC.

The chain has TRBV28 and TRBJ1-5; 7 bases map to TRBD1. This CDR3 spans 16 amino acids. The V segment lost 1 base and the J segment 0 bases; nucleotides outside the gene matches: 3. Germline CDR1 is MDHEN and CDR2 is SYDVKM. The CDR3: CASSLSSGGSNQPQHF. CDR3 coding DNA: TGTGCCAGCAGTTTATCTTCAGGGGGTAGCAATCAGCCCCAGCATTTT.

V gene TRBV19 combines with J gene TRBJ1-1, with D possibly being TRBD1 (5 bases). This CDR3 is 16 amino acids long. Trimming removed 5 bases from V and 0 bases from J, with 16 bases in between. Germline V gene lookup returns CDR1 LNHDA and CDR2 SQIVND (reference sequence). CDR3 loop: CASSDHSGTMNTEAFF. Written as DNA, the CDR3 is TGTGCCAGTAGTGATCACTCCGGGACTATGAACACTGAAGCTTTCTTT.

In its sample, this clone was seen a few times. The rearrangement uses TRBV4-3 and TRBJ1-5, with 9 bases matching TRBD1. CDR1 is LGHNA and CDR2 is YSLEER in the germline V gene. The V gene end was trimmed by 4 bases and the J gene end by 6 bases; junction bases not matched to a gene: 7. CDR3 length: 15 residues. The CDR3 is CASSPATGGSQPQHF. The DNA of the CDR3 is TGCGCCAGCAGCCCAGCCACAGGGGGCAGTCAGCCCCAGCATTTT.

This clone was seen a handful of times. J is TRBJ2-3 and V is TRBV5-1; 8 nucleotides line up with TRBD1. J was trimmed by 0 bases and V by 3 bases; bases with no gene match: 12. The CDR3 is made up of 18 amino acids. The germline CDR1 and CDR2 sequences are SGHRS and YFSETQ. The DNA for the CDR3 is TGCGCCAGCAGCTACGGACAGGGAACCGCTTCTAGCACAGATACGCAGTATTTT. It yields the protein CASSYGQGTASSTDTQYF.

This clone came up a few times. This chain uses TRBV18 with TRBJ2-7; 7 bases fit TRBD1. The CDR3 runs 14 residues. Germline loops: CDR1 KGHSH, CDR2 LQKENI. V dropped 3 bases and J dropped 0; count of bases not matched to a gene: 2. CDR3 loop: CASSPTGTSYEQYF. The CDR3 DNA reads as TGTGCCAGCTCACCGACAGGGACCTCCTACGAGCAGTACTTC.

The genes are TRBV28 and TRBJ2-7; a weak D match, TRBD1 (7 bases). CDR3 size: 15 residues. V lost 6 bases and J 7 bases, leaving 22 bases between the germline ends. Germline-derived CDR1 and CDR2 are MDHEN and SYDVKM. For the CDR3, the DNA is TGTGCCAGCAGCCGAGCCCTTCAGGGGGGTTGGGAGCAGTACTTC. This encodes CASSRALQGGWEQYF. The full variable domain, rest sourced from reference TRBV28 and TRBJ2-7, is DVKVTQSSRYLVKRTGEKVFLECVQDMDHENMFWYRQDPGLGLRLIYFSYDVKMKEKGDIPEGYSVSREKKERFSLILESASTNQTSMYLCASSRALQGGWEQYFGPGTRLTVT.

The rearrangement uses TRBV12-5 and TRBJ2-7; a possible D gene is TRBD1 (5 bases). Between the trimmed V and J ends, which lost 9 bases and 3 bases, there was a span of 12 bases. The CDR3 has 12 residues. CDR1 and CDR2 from the germline V gene are LGHNT and FRNRAP. The CDR3 reads CARQDRIYEQYF. CDR3 in DNA: TGTGCTAGACAGGACCGAATCTACGAGCAGTACTTC.

The rearrangement links TRBV10-1 to TRBJ2-3, with 9 bases matching TRBD2. The junction had 11 bases not matched to a gene; V was cut back by 8 bases and J by 2 bases. This CDR3 spans 16 amino acids. Germline-derived CDR1 and CDR2 are WNHNN and SYGVQD (reference sequence). CDR3 sequence reads: CASPTETSGYTDTQYF. The CDR3 bases are TGCGCCAGCCCTACCGAAACTAGCGGGTACACAGATACGCAGTATTTT.

The chain employs TRBV2 and TRBJ1-1; D possibly corresponds to TRBD1 (6 bases). V lost 5 bases, J lost 10 bases, and 11 bases lay in between. This CDR3 has 11 residues. CDR1 and CDR2 (germline): SNHLY, FYNNEI. CDR3 sequence: CASSLGHTAFF. CDR3 DNA sequence: TGTGCCAGCAGTTTGGGACACACAGCTTTCTTT.